The 2 T cell receptor beta chains listed next were all sequenced from one sample in a study of blood T cell repertoires in COVID-19. TCRdb keeps only in-frame clones here, not all; method: immunoSEQ multiplex PCR. In the table there are about 300,000 clones, roughly 90% of which are singletons. The sample comprised peripheral blood. These receptors all come from a woman under 40 with COVID-19, enrolled during active disease.

The chain links TRBV5-1 to TRBJ1-3; D perhaps matches TRBD1 (5 bases). Germline-derived CDR1 and CDR2 are SGHRS and YFSETQ. The CDR3 contains 16 residues. Trimming took off 4 bases at V and 0 bases at J, with 14 bases between the two ends. Written as DNA, the CDR3 is TGCGCCAGCAGCCCCGCGGACGGGGGCTCTGGAAACACCATATATTTT. This translates into CASSPADGGSGNTIYF. The full variable domain, rest sourced from reference TRBV5-1 and TRBJ1-3, is KAGVTQTPRYLIKTRGQQVTLSCSPISGHRSVSWYQQTPGQGLQFLFEYFSETQRNKGNFPGRFSGRQFSNSRSEMNVSTLELGDSALYLCASSPADGGSGNTIYFGEGSWLTVV.

The chain combines TRBV24-1 with TRBJ2-3, with TRBD2 identical over 7 bases. V was clipped by 4 bases and J by 1 base; unmatched bases: 7. CDR3 length: 16 amino acids. Per the germline V gene, CDR1 is KGHDR and CDR2 is SFDVKD. CDR3 sequence reads: CATSESGRVGTDTQYF. The DNA for the CDR3 is TGTGCCACCAGTGAATCAGGGAGGGTGGGCACAGATACGCAGTATTTT.